These 2 T cell receptor beta chains were all obtained from the same sample, sequenced in a study of cytomegalovirus exposure and HLA in healthy donors. A multiplex PCR was run with 60 Vbeta primers and 13 Jbeta primers. Generated by immunoSEQ multiplex PCR, the TCRdb table keeps only in-frame clones and is missing some. The repertoire holds some 100,000 clones, with about 77% as singletons. Sample: PBMCs. These receptors originate from a woman aged 50 to 60 in good health and CMV-seropositive.

This chain connects TRBV11-3 to TRBJ2-5; possible D gene TRBD2, 7 bases. Germline V gene sequence: CDR1 SGHNT, CDR2 YENEEA. The CDR3 consists of 15 residues. V lost 1 base, J lost 4 bases, and 13 bases lay in between. CDR3 sequence reads: CASSLAAGAVETQYF. CDR3 coding DNA: TGTGCCAGCAGCTTAGCGGCGGGGGCCGTAGAGACCCAGTACTTC.

There are a few counts of this clone. The V gene is TRBV6-1, the J gene TRBJ1-3; D is perhaps TRBD1 (5 bases). Germline values: CDR1 MNHNS, CDR2 SASEGT. This CDR3 spans 15 amino acids. Deletions cut 0 bases from V and 0 bases from J, with 6 bases between. This CDR3 is CASSEAGGSGNTIYF. The CDR3 DNA reads as TGTGCCAGCAGTGAAGCGGGGGGCTCTGGAAACACCATATATTTT.